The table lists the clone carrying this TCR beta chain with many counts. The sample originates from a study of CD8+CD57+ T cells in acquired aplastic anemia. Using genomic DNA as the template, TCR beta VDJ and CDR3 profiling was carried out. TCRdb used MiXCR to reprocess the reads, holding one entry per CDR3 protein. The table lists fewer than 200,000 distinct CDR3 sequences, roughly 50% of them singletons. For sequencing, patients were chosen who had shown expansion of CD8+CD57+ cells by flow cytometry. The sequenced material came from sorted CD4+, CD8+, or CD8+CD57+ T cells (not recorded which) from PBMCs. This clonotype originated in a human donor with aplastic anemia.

CDR3 sequence (DNA): TGTGCCAGCAGTTTCCAGACACCGAACACTGAAGCTTTCTTT. This encodes CASSFQTPNTEAFF. The rearrangement uses TRBV12-3 or TRBV12-4 and TRBJ1-1; D not resolved. The ends were cut back, 3 bases at V and 1 base at J, with 9 bases in the middle. There are 14 residues in the CDR3.